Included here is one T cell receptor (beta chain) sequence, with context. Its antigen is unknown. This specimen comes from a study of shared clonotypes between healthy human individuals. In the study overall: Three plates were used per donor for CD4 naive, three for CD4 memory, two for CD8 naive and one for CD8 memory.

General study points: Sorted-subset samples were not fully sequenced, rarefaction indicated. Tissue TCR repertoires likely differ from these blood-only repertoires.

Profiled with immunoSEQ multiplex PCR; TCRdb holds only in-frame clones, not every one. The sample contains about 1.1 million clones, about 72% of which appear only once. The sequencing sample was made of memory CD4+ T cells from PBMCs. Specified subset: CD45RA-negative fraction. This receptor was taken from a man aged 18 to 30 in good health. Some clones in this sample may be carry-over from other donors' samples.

CDR3 coding DNA: TGCGCCAGCAGCCTTGAGTCTGCCTCTTACAATGAGCAGTTCTTC. Its protein product is CASSLESASYNEQFF. V gene TRBV5-1 combines with J gene TRBJ2-1; D not resolved. The CDR3 sequence is 15 residues long. Germline V gives CDR1 SGHRS, CDR2 YFSETQ. V was trimmed by 4 bases and J by 4 bases, leaving 15 bases between them. Filled out from reference TRBV5-1 and TRBJ2-1, the complete variable domain reads KAGVTQTPRYLIKTRGQQVTLSCSPISGHRSVSWYQQTPGQGLQFLFEYFSETQRNKGNFPGRFSGRQFSNSRSEMNVSTLELGDSALYLCASSLESASYNEQFFGPGTRLTVL.